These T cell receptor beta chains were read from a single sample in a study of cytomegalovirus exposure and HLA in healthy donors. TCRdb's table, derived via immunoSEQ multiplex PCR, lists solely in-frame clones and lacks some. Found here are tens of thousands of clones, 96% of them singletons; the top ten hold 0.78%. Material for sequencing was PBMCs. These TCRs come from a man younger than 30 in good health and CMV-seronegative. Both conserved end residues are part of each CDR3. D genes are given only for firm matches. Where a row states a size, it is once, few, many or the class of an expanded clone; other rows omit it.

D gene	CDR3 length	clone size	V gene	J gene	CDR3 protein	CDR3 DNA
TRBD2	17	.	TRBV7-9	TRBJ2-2	CASSRGTSGLPGGELFF	TGTGCCAGCAGCCGGGGGACTAGCGGGCTACCTGGCGGGGAGCTGTTTTTT
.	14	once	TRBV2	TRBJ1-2	CASSEGGGYYGYTF	TGTGCCAGCAGTGAAGGTGGGGGGTACTATGGCTACACCTTC
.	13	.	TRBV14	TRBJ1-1	CASSQHREGEAFF	TGTGCCAGCAGCCAGCACAGGGAGGGTGAAGCTTTCTTT
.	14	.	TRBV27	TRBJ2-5	CASNDPRSRETQYF	TGTGCCAGCAACGATCCAAGGAGCCGGGAGACCCAGTACTTC
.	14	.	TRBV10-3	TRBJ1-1	CAISERQGGAEAFF	TGTGCCATCAGTGAGAGGCAGGGAGGAGCTGAAGCTTTCTTT
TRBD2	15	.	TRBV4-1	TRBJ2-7	CASSQGTSVLYEQYF	TGCGCCAGCAGCCAAGGAACTAGCGTACTCTACGAGCAGTACTTC
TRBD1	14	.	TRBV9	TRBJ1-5	CASSAGQSGQPQHF	TGTGCCAGCAGCGCGGGACAGTCTGGGCAGCCCCAGCATTTT
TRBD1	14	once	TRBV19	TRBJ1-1	CASTAGQVNTEAFF	TGTGCCAGTACCGCCGGACAGGTGAACACTGAAGCTTTCTTT
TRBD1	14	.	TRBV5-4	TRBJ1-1	CASSWGQVVSEAFF	TGTGCCAGCAGCTGGGGACAGGTAGTTTCGGAAGCTTTCTTT
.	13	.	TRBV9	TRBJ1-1	CASSDTMNTEAFF	TGTGCCAGCAGCGATACAATGAACACTGAAGCTTTCTTT
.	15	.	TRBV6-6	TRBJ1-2	CASSYGAGTFSGYTF	TGTGCCAGCAGTTACGGCGCCGGGACATTTAGTGGCTACACCTTC
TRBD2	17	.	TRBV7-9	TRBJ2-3	CASSSAGLAVSTDTQYF	TGTGCCAGCAGCTCAGCAGGACTAGCGGTATCCACAGATACGCAGTATTTT
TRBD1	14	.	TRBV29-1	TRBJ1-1	CSAKGDRTNTEAFF	TGCAGCGCAAAAGGGGACAGGACGAACACTGAAGCTTTCTTT
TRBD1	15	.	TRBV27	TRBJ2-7	CASSSGQGIAYEQYF	TGTGCCAGCAGTTCCGGACAGGGGATTGCCTACGAGCAGTACTTC
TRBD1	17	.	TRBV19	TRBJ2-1	CASSIARDRAGNNEQFF	TGTGCCAGTAGTATAGCCCGGGACAGGGCGGGCAACAATGAGCAGTTCTTC
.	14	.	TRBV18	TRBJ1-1	CASSTVQDGSEAFF	TGTGCCAGCTCAACGGTACAGGATGGCTCTGAAGCTTTCTTT
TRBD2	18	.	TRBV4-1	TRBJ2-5	CASSQGIAGGAPSATQYF	TGCGCCAGCAGCCAAGGGATAGCGGGAGGGGCCCCGAGCGCGACCCAGTACTTC
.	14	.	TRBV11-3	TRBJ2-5	CASSLGRTQETQYF	TGTGCCAGCAGCTTAGGACGGACTCAAGAGACCCAGTACTTC
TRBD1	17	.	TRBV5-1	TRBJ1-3	CASSTGQGFSSGNTIYF	TGCGCCAGCAGCACGGGACAGGGTTTCTCCTCTGGAAACACCATATATTTT
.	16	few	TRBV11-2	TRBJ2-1	CASSPLHGSSYNEQFF	TGTGCCAGCAGCCCCCTCCATGGTAGCTCCTACAATGAGCAGTTCTTC
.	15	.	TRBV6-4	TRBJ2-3	CASSDGSLGADTQYF	TGTGCCAGCAGTGACGGTTCCCTGGGCGCAGATACGCAGTATTTT
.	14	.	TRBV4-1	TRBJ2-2	CASSQEKWPGELFF	TGCGCCAGCAGCCAAGAAAAGTGGCCCGGGGAGCTGTTTTTT
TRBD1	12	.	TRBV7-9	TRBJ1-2	CASGTENYGYTF	TGTGCCAGCGGGACAGAAAACTATGGCTACACCTTC
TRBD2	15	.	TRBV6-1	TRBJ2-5	CARNPRGGRRETQYF	TGTGCCAGAAACCCTCGGGGAGGGAGAAGAGAGACCCAGTACTTC
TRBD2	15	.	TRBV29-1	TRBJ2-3	CSVPPASGGTDTQYF	TGCAGCGTCCCCCCTGCTAGCGGAGGCACAGATACGCAGTATTTT
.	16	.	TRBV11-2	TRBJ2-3	CASSLLSGASTDTQYF	TGTGCCAGCAGCCTGTTGAGCGGAGCTAGCACAGATACGCAGTATTTT
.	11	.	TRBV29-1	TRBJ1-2	CSGEGWYGYTF	TGCAGCGGGGAGGGTTGGTATGGCTACACCTTC
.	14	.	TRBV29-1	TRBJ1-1	CSGVTAPGNTEAFF	TGCAGCGGGGTGACAGCCCCAGGGAACACTGAAGCTTTCTTT
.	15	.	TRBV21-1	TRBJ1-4	CASSKSRTAYEKLFF	TGTGCCAGCAGCAAATCCAGGACAGCTTATGAAAAACTGTTTTTT
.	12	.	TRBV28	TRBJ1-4	CASLGQQEKLFF	TGTGCCAGCCTGGGACAACAAGAAAAACTGTTTTTT
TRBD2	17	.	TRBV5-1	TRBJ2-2	CASSSAIAGLNTGELFF	TGCGCCAGCAGCTCCGCCATAGCGGGTCTGAACACCGGGGAGCTGTTTTTT
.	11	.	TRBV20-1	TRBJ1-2	CSASPSYGYTF	TGCAGTGCTAGCCCCAGTTATGGCTACACCTTC
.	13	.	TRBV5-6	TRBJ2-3	CASSGSGTDTQYF	TGTGCCAGCAGCGGGAGTGGCACAGATACGCAGTATTTT
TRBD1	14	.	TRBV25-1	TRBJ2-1	CASSMTGAGNEQFF	TGTGCCAGCAGTATGACAGGGGCAGGCAATGAGCAGTTCTTC
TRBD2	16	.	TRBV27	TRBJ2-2	CASSLSGGLVTGELFF	TGTGCCAGCAGTTTGTCCGGGGGGTTAGTCACCGGGGAGCTGTTTTTT
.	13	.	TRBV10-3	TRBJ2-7	CAGSDGVSYEQYF	TGTGCCGGAAGCGACGGGGTTTCCTACGAGCAGTACTTC
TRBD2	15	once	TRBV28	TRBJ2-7	CASSSSGRATYEQYF	TGTGCCAGCAGCTCTAGCGGGAGGGCGACCTACGAGCAGTACTTC
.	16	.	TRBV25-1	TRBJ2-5	CASSTKFRAGAQTQYF	TGTGCCAGCAGTACCAAATTTAGGGCAGGGGCCCAGACCCAGTACTTC
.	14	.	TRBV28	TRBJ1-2	CASSLRTANYGYTF	TGTGCCAGCAGTCTTCGGACAGCAAACTATGGCTACACCTTC